Below are 3 T cell receptor beta chains sequenced from a single sample in a study. TCRdb re-derived calls from the reads in MiXCR, one entry per CDR3 protein. The sample comprises some 15,000 distinct CDR3 sequences, approximately 37% of which are singletons, and roughly 16% rests with the top ten. Sequencing was done on a sample of blood. The source of these receptors is a human donor.

By share of the sample, this clonotype is medium-sized. This chain joins TRBV20-1 and TRBJ2-7; TRBD1 is a possible D gene (6 bases). The CDR3 covers 13 residues. Germline lookup yields CDR1 DFQATT and CDR2 SNEGSKA (reference sequence). Trimming left V 5 bases short and J 7 bases short, with 18 bases between. The CDR3 sequence is CSACEGGEGEQYF. The CDR3 coding sequence is TGCAGTGCTTGCGAAGGGGGTGAGGGAGAGCAGTACTTC.

This clonotype has ten or more counts. The chain links TRBV20-1 to TRBJ2-7; D tentatively fits TRBD1 or TRBD2 (6 bases each). The CDR3 covers 15 residues. V lost 6 bases and J lost 1, with 19 bases in between. CDR1 is DFQATT, CDR2 SNEGSKA, per germline (reference sequence). The CDR3 DNA is TGCAGTGCCCCGGTCCCGGGGGCGGGATCCTACGAGCAGTACTTC. Its protein is CSAPVPGAGSYEQYF.

This chain uses TRBV4-1 with TRBJ2-7; TRBD2 aligns across 12 bases. This CDR3 has 17 amino acids. Germline V gives CDR1 MGHRA, CDR2 YSYEKL. V trimming: 4 bases; J trimming: 0 bases; junction bases outside the gene matches: 7. The CDR3 is CASSLTGLAGTSYEQYF. CDR3 sequence (DNA): TGCGCCAGCAGCCTGACGGGACTAGCGGGTACCTCCTACGAGCAGTACTTC.